What follows are 32 T cell receptor beta chains derived from one specimen sequenced in a study of blood T cell repertoires in COVID-19. Sequencing was performed with immunoSEQ multiplex PCR; in TCRdb, only in-frame clones are kept and a portion is missing. This sample has over 250,000 clones; 75% to 90% occur once, and the top ten carry roughly 2.2%. Sequencing was carried out using peripheral blood. The receptors here all came from a man aged 50-60 years with acute or convalescent COVID-19.

This clone came up a few times. The rearrangement joins TRBV5-4 to TRBJ1-5, with 8 positions matching TRBD1. The germline CDR1 and CDR2 sequences are SGHNT and YYREEE (reference sequence). This CDR3 has 14 residues. V lost 4 bases to trimming and J lost 4 bases; unmatched junction nucleotides: 4. CDR3 sequence reads: CASSMDRDNQPQHF. The CDR3 coding sequence is TGTGCCAGCAGCATGGACAGGGATAATCAGCCCCAGCATTTT.

The gene calls are TRBV7-9 and TRBJ1-1; D possibly corresponds to TRBD1 (6 bases). Germline assignment: CDR1 SEHNR and CDR2 FQNEAQ (reference sequence). The CDR3 has 15 amino acids. V shed 5 bases and J shed 8 bases, with 21 bases lying between them. In DNA form, the CDR3 reads TGTGCCAGCAGCCCTACGGGACACGGGATCTTCGAAGCTTTCTTT. Its protein product is CASSPTGHGIFEAFF. The whole variable domain, filled in from reference TRBV7-9 and TRBJ1-1, reads DTGVSQNPRHKITKRGQNVTFRCDPISEHNRLYWYRQTLGQGPEFLTYFQNEAQLEKSRLLSDRFSAERPKGSFSTLEIQRTEQGDSAMYLCASSPTGHGIFEAFFGQGTRLTVV.

The gene calls are TRBV30 and TRBJ1-5, with D hard to call. This CDR3 comprises 12 residues. Trimming shortened V by 1 base and J by 9 bases, and 10 bases separated the two germline ends. CDR1 and CDR2 (germline): GTSNPN, SVGIG (reference sequence). The CDR3 DNA reads as TGTGCCTGGAGTGACCCGGGGTCGCCCCAGCATTTT. Amino acids: CAWSDPGSPQHF.

This rearrangement joins TRBV7-6 to TRBJ2-3; D is ambiguous. Germline-derived CDR1 and CDR2 are SGHVS and FNYEAQ. V was trimmed by 5 bases and J by 3 bases, leaving 9 bases between them. CDR3 length: 13 amino acids. The DNA of the CDR3 is TGTGCCAGCAGCCCCGGGTCTACAGATACGCAGTATTTT. As protein: CASSPGSTDTQYF.

This clone was seen once. The same CDR3 is also encoded by other DNA sequences in this sample. This chain joins TRBV5-1 and TRBJ2-1; 11 nucleotides match TRBD2. Trimming at V came to 0 bases and at J to 7 bases, leaving 3 bases not matched to a gene. Germline V gene sequence: CDR1 SGHRS, CDR2 YFSETQ. CDR3 size: 15 residues. The CDR3 reads CASSLALAGGNEQFF. CDR3 coding DNA: TGCGCCAGCAGCTTGGCCCTAGCGGGGGGAAATGAGCAGTTCTTC.

V is TRBV30 and J is TRBJ1-1; TRBD1 matches at 9 bases. The V gene's germline CDR1 is GTSNPN and CDR2 SVGIG (reference sequence). The CDR3 extends over 13 amino acids. The V and J ends lost 3 bases and 7 bases, in that order; junction bases with no gene match: 6. The CDR3 nucleotides read TGTGCCTGGAGCGGGACAGGGAAAAGTGAAGCTTTCTTT. It encodes CAWSGTGKSEAFF.

The chain uses TRBV27 and TRBJ2-5; the D gene is possibly TRBD2 (5 bases). Trimming stripped 2 bases from V and 1 base from J, with 17 bases between. The CDR3 has 17 amino acids. The germline CDR1 and CDR2 sequences are MNHEY and SMNVEV (reference sequence). CDR3 residues: CASSLPTPRTFQETQYF. CDR3 bases: TGTGCCAGCAGTTTACCCACCCCCCGGACTTTCCAAGAGACCCAGTACTTC.

V is TRBV10-1 and J is TRBJ2-5; a weak D match, TRBD2 (6 bases). The germline V and J ends were trimmed by 0 bases and 7 bases, with 9 bases remaining between them. The germline gives CDR1 WNHNN, CDR2 SYGVQD (reference sequence). The CDR3 extends over 13 amino acids. The CDR3 is CASSESKEGTQYF. The CDR3 DNA reads as TGCGCCAGCAGTGAGTCGAAGGAGGGGACCCAGTACTTC.

The chain uses TRBV7-2 and TRBJ1-1, with D perhaps matching TRBD1 (5 bases). Germline assignment: CDR1 SGHTA and CDR2 FQGNSA. The ends were cut back, 4 bases at V and 5 bases at J, with 11 bases in the middle. This CDR3 has 13 residues. The DNA for the CDR3 is TGTGCCAGCAGCTGGGGGGTTCAGACTGAAGCTTTCTTT. Translating it yields CASSWGVQTEAFF. The whole variable domain, remainder taken from reference TRBV7-2 and TRBJ1-1, is GAGVSQSPSNKVTEKGKDVELRCDPISGHTALYWYRQSLGQGLEFLIYFQGNSAPDKSGLPSDRFSAERTGGSVSTLTIQRTQQEDSAVYLCASSWGVQTEAFFGQGTRLTVV.

In DNA form, the CDR3 reads TGTGCCAGCAGCCCTTCGCGGACTATTGATACGCAGTATTTT. Translation gives CASSPSRTIDTQYF. V usage is TRBV7-2 and J usage is TRBJ2-3; TRBD2 might be the D (6 bases). Trimming left V 5 bases short and J 6 bases short, with 15 bases between. The CDR3 has 14 amino acids. The germline V gene has CDR1 SGHTA and CDR2 FQGNSA.

The V gene is TRBV19, the J gene TRBJ1-2, with 8 bases identical to TRBD1. The V gene end was trimmed by 3 bases and the J gene end by 7 bases; junction bases not matched to a gene: 4. There are 13 residues in the CDR3. The germline V gene encodes CDR1 LNHDA and CDR2 SQIVND (reference sequence). Here the CDR3 reads CASSMDREAGYTF. CDR3 nucleotides: TGTGCCAGTAGTATGGACAGGGAGGCTGGCTACACCTTC.

The rearrangement joins TRBV7-8 to TRBJ2-7; 7 bases are a match to TRBD2. Germline V lookup: CDR1 SGHVS, CDR2 FQNEAQ. J was trimmed by 7 bases and V by 7 bases; bases with no gene match: 10. This CDR3 has 13 amino acids. CDR3 in DNA: TGTGCCAGCACCCCCGGACTAGGCGGAGAGCAGTACTTC. It is translated as CASTPGLGGEQYF.

This rearrangement joins TRBV19 to TRBJ1-6, with 7 nucleotides matching TRBD1. Unmatched junction bases numbered 8, after V lost 5 bases and J lost 7 bases. Looked up from germline, CDR1 is LNHDA and CDR2 is SQIVND (reference sequence). The CDR3 runs to 15 residues. CDR3 in amino acids: CASSEGQVLNSPLHF. The CDR3 DNA follows: TGTGCCAGTAGTGAAGGACAGGTTTTGAATTCACCCCTCCACTTT. Variable domain in full (rest from reference TRBV19 and TRBJ1-6): DGGITQSPKYLFRKEGQNVTLSCEQNLNHDAMYWYRQDPGQGLRLIYYSQIVNDFQKGDIAEGYSVSREKKESFPLTVTSAQKNPTAFYLCASSEGQVLNSPLHFGNGTRLTVT.

V usage is TRBV10-1 and J usage is TRBJ2-2; TRBD2 matches at 8 bases. Unmatched junction bases numbered 7, after V lost 6 bases and J lost 4 bases. The CDR3 runs 15 residues. The germline V gene has CDR1 WNHNN and CDR2 SYGVQD (reference sequence). This CDR3 reads CASRETSASTGELFF. DNA of the CDR3: TGCGCCAGCAGGGAGACTAGCGCGAGCACCGGGGAGCTGTTTTTT.

The chain joins TRBV4-2 to TRBJ2-5; 10 bases line up with TRBD2. CDR3 length: 20 amino acids. With V trimmed by 2 bases and J by 2 bases, 17 bases remained unmatched. CDR1 and CDR2 from the germline V gene are LGHNA and YNFKEQ. The CDR3: CASSQRWLAGDPGAQETQYF. CDR3 in DNA: TGTGCCAGCAGCCAAAGGTGGCTAGCGGGGGACCCAGGGGCGCAAGAGACCCAGTACTTC.

The count of this clone is one. This CDR3 reads CASSHRGQGEQYF. The CDR3 nucleotides read TGTGCCAGCAGCCACCGAGGACAGGGCGAGCAGTACTTC. V and J are TRBV3-1 (or the pseudogene TRBV3-2) and TRBJ2-7; 8 nucleotides align to TRBD1. The CDR3 spans 13 residues. With V trimmed by 3 bases and J by 6 bases, 4 bases remained unmatched. Per the germline V gene, CDR1 is LGHDT and CDR2 is YNNKEL (reference sequence).

This chain uses TRBV28 with TRBJ2-7; D remains ambiguous. This CDR3 has 14 amino acids. Germline V CDR1 and CDR2: MDHEN, SYDVKM. V was pared by 0 bases and J by 0 bases, with 6 bases between. The CDR3 DNA sequence: TGTGCCAGCAGTTTATGGGGCGACTCCTACGAGCAGTACTTC. Residues: CASSLWGDSYEQYF.

This chain connects TRBV29-1 to TRBJ2-4, with TRBD1 matching 10 bases. The CDR3 is 15 residues long. After removal of 6 bases from V and 2 bases from J, the junction contained 7 bases not matched to a gene. Germline-derived CDR1 and CDR2 are SQVTM and ANQGSEA. The CDR3 loop reads CSVETGGLSKNIQYF. The CDR3 coding sequence is TGCAGCGTGGAGACAGGGGGCCTGTCCAAAAACATTCAGTACTTC.

This chain uses TRBV3-1 (or the pseudogene TRBV3-2) with TRBJ1-1, with 8 bases fitting TRBD1. V trimming: 2 bases; J trimming: 11 bases; junction bases outside the gene matches: 7. The V gene's germline CDR1 is LGHDT and CDR2 YNNKEL (reference sequence). This CDR3 is built from 13 residues. The CDR3 spells CASSQPQGARAFF. As DNA, the CDR3 is TGTGCCAGCAGCCAACCGCAGGGGGCTCGGGCTTTCTTT.

The genes are TRBV18 and TRBJ2-1, with 7 bases matching TRBD1. With 6 bases clipped from V and 10 bases from J, the junction kept 9 bases outside the gene matches. This CDR3 has 13 amino acids. Germline V lookup: CDR1 KGHSH, CDR2 LQKENI. The CDR3: CASSPARGQEQFF. CDR3 sequence (DNA): TGTGCCAGCTCTCCGGCCCGGGGACAGGAGCAGTTCTTC.

For this clone: One end of the junction fails to match germline, which may point to a read error. The chain joins TRBV3-1 (or the pseudogene TRBV3-2) to TRBJ1-3, with D perhaps TRBD1 (5 bases). This CDR3 is built from 14 residues. CDR1 and CDR2 (germline): LGHDT, YNNKEL (reference sequence). Here the CDR3 reads CASSQTQEGSTIYF. The CDR3 DNA follows: TGTGCCAGCAGCCAAACACAGGAGGGAAGCACCATATATTTT.

This chain joins TRBV11-2 and TRBJ1-3; D is uncertain. Germline V CDR1 and CDR2: SGHAT, FQNNGV. The CDR3 covers 13 residues. V was cut by 3 bases and J by 3 bases, with 6 bases left in between. The CDR3 protein is CASSFQRGNTIYF. The CDR3 nucleotides are TGTGCCAGCAGCTTTCAGCGTGGAAACACCATATATTTT.

Concerning this clone itself: Other DNA sequences in this sample translate to the same CDR3. The V gene is TRBV5-1, the J gene TRBJ2-5, with a weak D call TRBD1 (6 bases). CDR3 length: 13 residues. Germline V lookup: CDR1 SGHRS, CDR2 YFSETQ. Trimming took 2 bases from V and 3 from J, leaving 8 bases between them. The CDR3 sequence is CASSLPGEETQYF. CDR3 nucleotides: TGCGCCAGCAGCTTACCAGGGGAAGAGACCCAGTACTTC.

This sequence joins TRBV19 and TRBJ2-2; 10 bases match TRBD1. There are 17 residues in the CDR3. Losses at the gene ends were 5 bases for V and 1 base for J; bases not matched to a gene: 7. Germline loops: CDR1 LNHDA, CDR2 SQIVND (reference sequence). The CDR3 sequence: CASSGLTGGWNTGELFF. DNA for the CDR3: TGTGCCAGTAGTGGACTGACAGGGGGCTGGAACACCGGGGAGCTGTTTTTT.

On this clone: The junction and the germline gene differ at one end; a read error may be behind it. The CDR3 sequence: CATSDRARTDTQYF. The CDR3 DNA sequence: TGCGCCACCAGCGACAGGGCGAGAACAGATACGCAGTATTTT. The chain links TRBV5-1 to TRBJ2-3; 7 bases agree with TRBD1. The CDR3 runs 14 residues. Germline V gives CDR1 SGHRS, CDR2 YFSETQ.

The rearrangement uses TRBV10-3 and TRBJ1-1, with 7 bases aligning to TRBD1. V gave up 11 bases and J gave up 8 bases; unmatched junction bases: 5. Germline V gene data show CDR1 as ENHRY and CDR2 as SYGVKD. The CDR3 loop spans 10 amino acids. The CDR3 DNA is TGTGCCTCCGGGACAGAAGAAGCTTTCTTT. This sequence encodes CASGTEEAFF.

The chain carries TRBV6-4 and TRBJ2-1; D is perhaps TRBD1 (5 bases). V was trimmed by 3 bases and J by 0 bases, leaving 12 bases between them. Germline V gene data show CDR1 as MRHNA and CDR2 as SNTAGT. The CDR3 covers 16 residues. The CDR3 nucleotides read TGTGCCAGCAGTGATCAGGGCGCCCTCTCCTACAATGAGCAGTTCTTC. This gives the protein CASSDQGALSYNEQFF.

The chain recombines TRBV15 with TRBJ2-7; maybe TRBD2 (5 bases). This CDR3 has 14 amino acids. The V end was cut by 0 bases, the J end by 2 bases, with 8 bases between. The germline V gene has CDR1 LNHNV and CDR2 YYDKDF (reference sequence). CDR3 sequence: CATSREDSAYEQYF. CDR3 coding DNA: TGTGCCACCAGCAGAGAGGACTCTGCCTACGAGCAGTACTTC.

The rearrangement links TRBV9 to TRBJ1-6, with 9 bases fitting TRBD1. There are 15 residues in the CDR3. The germline V gene encodes CDR1 SGDLS and CDR2 YYNGEE. V gave up 4 bases and J gave up 10 bases; unmatched junction bases: 9. CDR3 DNA sequence: TGTGCCAGCAGCCCCCGGGACAGGGTACAATCACCCCTCCACTTT. It specifies CASSPRDRVQSPLHF.

J is TRBJ2-3 and V is TRBV10-3; 9 nucleotides align to TRBD1. Germline V lookup: CDR1 ENHRY, CDR2 SYGVKD. With V trimmed by 4 bases and J by 6 bases, 2 bases remained unmatched. The CDR3 sequence is 13 residues long. For the CDR3, the DNA is TGTGCCATCAGTGGTGACAGGGGGGATACGCAGTATTTT. Translated: CAISGDRGDTQYF.

Turning to this clone: Other nucleotide sequences from this sample produce the same CDR3. The V gene is TRBV3-1 (or the pseudogene TRBV3-2), the J gene TRBJ1-2; D uncertain. The CDR3 contains 13 residues. V lost 3 bases and J 2 bases, leaving 7 bases between the germline ends. CDR1 and CDR2 from the germline V gene are LGHDT and YNNKEL (reference sequence). CDR3 sequence reads: CASSQTGNYGYTF. The CDR3 DNA reads TGTGCCAGCAGCCAGACGGGAAACTATGGCTACACCTTC.

V usage is TRBV5-1 and J usage is TRBJ1-1; perhaps TRBD1 as D (5 bases). Germline CDR1 SGHRS, CDR2 YFSETQ. Trimming left V 9 bases short and J 1 base short, with 13 bases between. The CDR3 contains 13 residues. Here the CDR3 reads CATFREPNTEAFF. In nucleotides, the CDR3 is TGCGCCACCTTCAGGGAACCGAACACTGAAGCTTTCTTT.